The 4 T cell receptor beta chains given below trace back to one sample, sequenced in a study of T-cell reconstitution after alpha-beta-depleted transplantation in children. Unique molecular identifiers were incorporated into the prepared TCRbeta library. TCRdb fed the PCR reads into MiXCR, producing one record per CDR3 protein. Here the sample spans some 75,000 distinct CDR3 sequences, around 6.6% being singletons. This material consisted of PBMCs from the stem cell graft donor, taken from the stem cell graft. These receptors were collected from a human donor who donated a stem cell graft to a child with acute lymphoblastic leukemia.

This clonotype came up many times. The V call is TRBV27, the J call TRBJ1-6; D might be TRBD1 (5 bases). Trimming stripped 6 bases from V and 5 bases from J, with 11 bases between. Per germline, CDR1 MNHEY and CDR2 SMNVEV (reference sequence). This CDR3 has 14 amino acids. The CDR3 sequence: CASRRQKDNSPLHF. The CDR3 nucleotides are TGTGCCAGCAGGCGACAGAAAGATAATTCACCCCTCCACTTT.

This clonotype was seen at least ten times. This chain links TRBV27 with TRBJ1-2; the D is unclear. Germline V gene data show CDR1 as MNHEY and CDR2 as SMNVEV (reference sequence). CDR3 size: 12 residues. Trimming stripped 6 bases from V and 0 bases from J, with 5 bases between. Here the CDR3 DNA reads TGTGCCAGCAGCACTGCTAACTATGGCTACACCTTC. Encoded protein: CASSTANYGYTF.

This clonotype was counted ten times or more. This sequence joins TRBV27 and TRBJ2-7; maybe TRBD1 (5 bases). Germline V gene lookup returns CDR1 MNHEY and CDR2 SMNVEV (reference sequence). The CDR3 extends over 12 amino acids. The V end lost 8 bases, the J end lost 0 bases, and 8 bases lay between the germline ends. CDR3 protein: CASYRSSYEQYF. CDR3 sequence (DNA): TGTGCCAGCTACAGGAGCTCCTACGAGCAGTACTTC.

This clonotype was picked up many times. The chain uses TRBV4-3 and TRBJ1-5; perhaps TRBD1 as D (6 bases). The CDR3 has 19 residues. Germline V lookup: CDR1 LGHNA, CDR2 YSLEER. V was clipped by 3 bases and J by 0 bases, with 21 bases between them. The CDR3 reads CASSHNRYREWFSNQPQHF. CDR3 coding DNA: TGCGCCAGCAGCCATAACCGCTACAGGGAATGGTTTAGCAATCAGCCCCAGCATTTT.